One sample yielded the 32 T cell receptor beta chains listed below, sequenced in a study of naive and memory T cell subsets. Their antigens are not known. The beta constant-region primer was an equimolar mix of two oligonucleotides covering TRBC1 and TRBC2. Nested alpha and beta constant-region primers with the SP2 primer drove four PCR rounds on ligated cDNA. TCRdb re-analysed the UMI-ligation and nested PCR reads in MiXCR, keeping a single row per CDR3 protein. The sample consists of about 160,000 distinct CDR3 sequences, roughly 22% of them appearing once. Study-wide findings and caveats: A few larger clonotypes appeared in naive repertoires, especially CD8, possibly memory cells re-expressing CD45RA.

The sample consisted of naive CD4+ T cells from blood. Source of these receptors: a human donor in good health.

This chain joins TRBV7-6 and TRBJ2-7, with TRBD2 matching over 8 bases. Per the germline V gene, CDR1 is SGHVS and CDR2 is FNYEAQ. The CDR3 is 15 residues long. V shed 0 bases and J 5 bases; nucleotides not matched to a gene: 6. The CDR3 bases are TGTGCCAGCAGCTTAGCTCCCGGGACTAGAGACGAGCAGTACTTC. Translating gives CASSLAPGTRDEQYF.

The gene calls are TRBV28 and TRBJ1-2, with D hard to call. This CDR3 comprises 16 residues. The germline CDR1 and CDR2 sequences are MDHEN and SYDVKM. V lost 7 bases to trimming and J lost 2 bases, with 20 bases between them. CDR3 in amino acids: CASKPSGRGINYGYTF. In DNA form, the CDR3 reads TGTGCCAGCAAGCCAAGTGGGAGAGGGATAAACTATGGCTACACCTTC.

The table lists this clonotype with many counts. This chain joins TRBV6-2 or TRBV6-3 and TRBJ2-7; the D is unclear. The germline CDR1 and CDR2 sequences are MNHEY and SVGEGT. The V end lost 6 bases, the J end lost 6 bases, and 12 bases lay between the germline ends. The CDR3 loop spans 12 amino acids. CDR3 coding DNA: TGTGCCAGCAGCTCCGTCAGGTCCGAGCAGTACTTC. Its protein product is CASSSVRSEQYF.

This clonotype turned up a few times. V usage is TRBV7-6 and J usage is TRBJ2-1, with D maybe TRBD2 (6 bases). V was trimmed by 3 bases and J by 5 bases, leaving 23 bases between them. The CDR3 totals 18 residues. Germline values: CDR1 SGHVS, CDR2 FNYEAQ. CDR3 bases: TGTGCCAGCAGCTTCCCCCAGGTGGGCGGGATCCCGAACAATGAGCAGTTCTTC. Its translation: CASSFPQVGGIPNNEQFF.

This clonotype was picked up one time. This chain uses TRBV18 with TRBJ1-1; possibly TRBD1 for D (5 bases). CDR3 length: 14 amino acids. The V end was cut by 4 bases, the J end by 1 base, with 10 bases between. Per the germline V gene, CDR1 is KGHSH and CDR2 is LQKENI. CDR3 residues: CASSLQVQNTEAFF. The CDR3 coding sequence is TGTGCCAGCTCACTACAGGTCCAGAACACTGAAGCTTTCTTT.

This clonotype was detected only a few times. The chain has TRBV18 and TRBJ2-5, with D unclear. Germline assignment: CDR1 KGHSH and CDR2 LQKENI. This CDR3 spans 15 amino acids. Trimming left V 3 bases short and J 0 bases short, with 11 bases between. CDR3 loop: CASSPQIGYQETQYF. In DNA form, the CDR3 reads TGTGCCAGCTCACCGCAGATCGGTTACCAAGAGACCCAGTACTTC.

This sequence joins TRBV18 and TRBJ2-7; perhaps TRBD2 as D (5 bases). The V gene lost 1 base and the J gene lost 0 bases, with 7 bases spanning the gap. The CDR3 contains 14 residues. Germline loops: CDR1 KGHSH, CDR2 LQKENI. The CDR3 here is CASSPQAGSYEQYF. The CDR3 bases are TGTGCCAGCTCACCACAGGCGGGCTCCTACGAGCAGTACTTC.

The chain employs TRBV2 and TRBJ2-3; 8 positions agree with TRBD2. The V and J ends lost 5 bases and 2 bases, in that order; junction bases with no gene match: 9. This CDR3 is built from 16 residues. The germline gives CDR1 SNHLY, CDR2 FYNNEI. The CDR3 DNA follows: TGTGCCAGCAGTCGATACCCTAGCGGGTTCACAGATACGCAGTATTTT. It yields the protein CASSRYPSGFTDTQYF.

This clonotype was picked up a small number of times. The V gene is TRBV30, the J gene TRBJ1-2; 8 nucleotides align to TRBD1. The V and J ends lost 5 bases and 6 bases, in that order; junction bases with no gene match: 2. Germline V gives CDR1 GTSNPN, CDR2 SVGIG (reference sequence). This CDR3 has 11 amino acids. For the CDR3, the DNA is TGTGCCTGGGACAGGGGACATGGCTACACCTTC. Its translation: CAWDRGHGYTF.

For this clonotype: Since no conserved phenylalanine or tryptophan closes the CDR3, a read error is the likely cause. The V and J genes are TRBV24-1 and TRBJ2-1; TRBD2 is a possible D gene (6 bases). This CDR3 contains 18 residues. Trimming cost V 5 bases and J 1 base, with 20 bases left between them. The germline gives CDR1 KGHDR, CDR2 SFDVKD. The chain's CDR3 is CATSGGPGSPQSYNEQFL. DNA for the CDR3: TGTGCCACCAGTGGTGGGCCCGGGAGTCCCCAATCCTACAATGAGCAGTTCTTA.

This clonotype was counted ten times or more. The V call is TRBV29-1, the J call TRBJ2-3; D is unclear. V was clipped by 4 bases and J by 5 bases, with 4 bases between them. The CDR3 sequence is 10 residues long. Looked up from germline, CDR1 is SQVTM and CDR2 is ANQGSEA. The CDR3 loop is CSVVKDTQYF. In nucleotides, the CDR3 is TGCAGCGTTGTAAAAGATACGCAGTATTTT.

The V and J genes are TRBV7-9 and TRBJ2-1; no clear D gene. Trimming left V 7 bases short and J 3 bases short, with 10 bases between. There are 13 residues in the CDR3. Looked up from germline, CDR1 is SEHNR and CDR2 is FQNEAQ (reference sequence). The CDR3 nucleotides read TGTGCCAGCAAGTTATTGGACTACAATGAGCAGTTCTTC. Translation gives CASKLLDYNEQFF.

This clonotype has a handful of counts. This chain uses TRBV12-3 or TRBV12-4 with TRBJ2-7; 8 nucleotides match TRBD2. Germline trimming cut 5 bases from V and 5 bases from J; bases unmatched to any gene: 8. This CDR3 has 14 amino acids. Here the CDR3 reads CASSRSGLGNEQYF. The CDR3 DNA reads TGTGCCAGCAGTAGGTCGGGACTAGGAAACGAGCAGTACTTC.

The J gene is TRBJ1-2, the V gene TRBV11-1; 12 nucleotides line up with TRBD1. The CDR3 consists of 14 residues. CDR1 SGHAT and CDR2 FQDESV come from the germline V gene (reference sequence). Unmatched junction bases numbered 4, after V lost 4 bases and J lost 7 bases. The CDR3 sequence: CASSSGQGARGYTF. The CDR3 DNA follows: TGTGCCAGCAGCTCGGGACAGGGGGCGCGTGGCTACACCTTC.

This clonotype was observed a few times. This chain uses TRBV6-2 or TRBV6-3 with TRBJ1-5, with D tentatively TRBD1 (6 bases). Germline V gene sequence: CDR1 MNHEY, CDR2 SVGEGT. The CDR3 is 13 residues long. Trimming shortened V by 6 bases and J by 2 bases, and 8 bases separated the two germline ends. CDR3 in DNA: TGTGCCAGCAGGGGACAAGGCAATCAGCCCCAGCATTTT. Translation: CASRGQGNQPQHF.

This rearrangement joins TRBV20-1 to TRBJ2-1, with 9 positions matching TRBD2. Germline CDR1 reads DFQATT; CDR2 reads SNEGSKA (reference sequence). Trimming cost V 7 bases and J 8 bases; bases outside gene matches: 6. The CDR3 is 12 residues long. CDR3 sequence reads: CSVWLAGDEQFF. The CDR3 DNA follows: TGCAGTGTTTGGTTAGCGGGGGATGAGCAGTTCTTC.

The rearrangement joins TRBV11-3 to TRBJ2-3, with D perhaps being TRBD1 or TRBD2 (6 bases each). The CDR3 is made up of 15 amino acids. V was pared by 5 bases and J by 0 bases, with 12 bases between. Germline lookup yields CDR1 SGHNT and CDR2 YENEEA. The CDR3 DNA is TGTGCCAGCAGCCCGGAGGGGGATAGCACAGATACGCAGTATTTT. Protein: CASSPEGDSTDTQYF.

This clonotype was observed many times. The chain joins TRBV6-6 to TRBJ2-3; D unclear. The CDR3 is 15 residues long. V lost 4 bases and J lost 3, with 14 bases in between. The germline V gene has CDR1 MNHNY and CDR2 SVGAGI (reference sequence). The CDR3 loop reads CASSSHSESTDTQYF. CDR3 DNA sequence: TGTGCCAGCAGTTCCCATAGTGAGAGTACAGATACGCAGTATTTT.

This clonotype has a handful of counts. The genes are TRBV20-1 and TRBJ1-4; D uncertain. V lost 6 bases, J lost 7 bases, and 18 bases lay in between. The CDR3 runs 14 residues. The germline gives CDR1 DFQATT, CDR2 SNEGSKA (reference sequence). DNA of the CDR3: TGCAGTGCATCACTCCTCGGAAGGGCTGAAAAACTGTTTTTT. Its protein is CSASLLGRAEKLFF.

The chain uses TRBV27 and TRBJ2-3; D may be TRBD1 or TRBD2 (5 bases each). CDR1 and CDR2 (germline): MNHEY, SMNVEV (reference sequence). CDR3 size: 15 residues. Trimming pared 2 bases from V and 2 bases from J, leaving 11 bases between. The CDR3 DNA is TGTGCCAGCAGTTTAAGAGGGGCTAACACAGATACGCAGTATTTT. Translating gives CASSLRGANTDTQYF.

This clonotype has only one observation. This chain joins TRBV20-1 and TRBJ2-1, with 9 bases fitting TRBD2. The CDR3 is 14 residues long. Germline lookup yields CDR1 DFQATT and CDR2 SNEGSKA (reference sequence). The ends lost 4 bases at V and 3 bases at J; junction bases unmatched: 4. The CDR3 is CSAKRLADYNEQFF. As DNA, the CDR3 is TGCAGTGCTAAAAGACTAGCGGACTACAATGAGCAGTTCTTC.

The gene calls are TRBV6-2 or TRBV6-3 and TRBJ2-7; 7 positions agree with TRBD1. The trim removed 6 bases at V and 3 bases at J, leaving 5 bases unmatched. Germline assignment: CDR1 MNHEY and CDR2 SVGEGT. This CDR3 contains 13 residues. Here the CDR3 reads CASSSRDSYEQYF. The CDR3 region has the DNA TGTGCCAGCAGCTCCCGGGACAGCTACGAGCAGTACTTC.

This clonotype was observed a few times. CDR3 amino acids: CASSQVRGGSGSLAKNIQYF. Written as DNA, the CDR3 is TGTGCCAGCAGCCAAGTCCGCGGAGGTTCCGGATCACTAGCCAAAAACATTCAGTACTTC. The chain recombines TRBV3-1 with TRBJ2-4, with a tentative D call TRBD2 (5 bases). In germline, CDR1 is LGHDT, CDR2 YNNKEL (reference sequence). The V gene lost 1 base and the J gene lost 0 bases, with 22 bases spanning the gap. This CDR3 region has 20 residues.

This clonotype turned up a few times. The CDR3 here is CASSLGGGAVQETQYF. CDR3 nucleotide sequence: TGTGCCAGCAGCTTAGGGGGGGGCGCGGTTCAAGAGACCCAGTACTTC. The chain employs TRBV7-6 and TRBJ2-5; possible D gene TRBD2, 7 bases. The CDR3 sequence is 16 residues long. CDR1 SGHVS and CDR2 FNYEAQ come from the germline V gene. V lost 1 base and J 2 bases, leaving 14 bases between the germline ends.

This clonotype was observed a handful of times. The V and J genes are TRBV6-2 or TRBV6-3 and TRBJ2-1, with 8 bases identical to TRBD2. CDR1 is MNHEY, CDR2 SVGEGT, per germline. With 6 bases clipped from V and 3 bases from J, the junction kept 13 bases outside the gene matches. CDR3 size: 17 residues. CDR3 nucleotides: TGTGCCAGCAGACGACTAGCGCGGGAGAGGTTCTACAATGAGCAGTTCTTC. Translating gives CASRRLARERFYNEQFF.

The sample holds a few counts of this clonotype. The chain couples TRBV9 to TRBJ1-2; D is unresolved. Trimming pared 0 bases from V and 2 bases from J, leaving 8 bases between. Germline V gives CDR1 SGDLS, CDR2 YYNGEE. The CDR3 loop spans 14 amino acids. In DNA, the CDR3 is TGTGCCAGCAGCGTAGGGTCCGGGAACTATGGCTACACCTTC. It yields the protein CASSVGSGNYGYTF.

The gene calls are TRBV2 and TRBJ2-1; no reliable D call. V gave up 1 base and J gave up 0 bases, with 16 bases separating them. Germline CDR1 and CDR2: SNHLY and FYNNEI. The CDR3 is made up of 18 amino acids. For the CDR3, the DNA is TGTGCCAGCAGTGAAGGACTTGGCAGGCGGAGCTCCTACAATGAGCAGTTCTTC. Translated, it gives CASSEGLGRRSSYNEQFF.

The CDR3 nucleotides are TGTGCCAGCAGCTTAGTTGGGGGGATGAATTCACCCCTCCACTTT. Protein: CASSLVGGMNSPLHF. The gene calls are TRBV7-2 and TRBJ1-6; perhaps TRBD1 as D (5 bases). Germline V gene data show CDR1 as SGHTA and CDR2 as FQGNSA. Trimming took off 1 base at V and 7 bases at J, with 11 bases between the two ends. This CDR3 has 15 residues.

This chain's CDR3 is CASSSDSQGNSPLHF. The DNA of the CDR3 is TGTGCCAGCAGTTCGGACAGTCAAGGGAATTCACCCCTCCACTTT. This chain uses TRBV12-3 or TRBV12-4 with TRBJ1-6; TRBD1 is a possible D gene (6 bases). Trimming took 4 bases from V and 7 from J, leaving 14 bases between them. This CDR3 is 15 amino acids long.

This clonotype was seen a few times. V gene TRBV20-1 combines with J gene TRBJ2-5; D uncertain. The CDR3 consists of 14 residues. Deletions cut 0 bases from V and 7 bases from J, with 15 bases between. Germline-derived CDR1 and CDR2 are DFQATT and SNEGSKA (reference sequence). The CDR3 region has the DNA TGCAGTGCTAGAGACAGAGACTGGACCGGGACCCAGTACTTC. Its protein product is CSARDRDWTGTQYF.

The CDR3 sequence is CASSPEGLKNYGYTF. The CDR3 bases are TGCGCCAGCAGCCCCGAGGGTTTGAAGAACTATGGCTACACCTTC. This rearrangement joins TRBV5-1 to TRBJ1-2; D not certain. Deletions cut 4 bases from V and 2 bases from J, with 15 bases between. The germline V gene has CDR1 SGHRS and CDR2 YFSETQ. The CDR3 runs 15 residues.

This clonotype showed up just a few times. DNA for the CDR3: TGCGCCAGCAGCCAAGATTTCGGGGACCTCCGGTTCTTC. This gives the protein CASSQDFGDLRFF. The chain recombines TRBV4-3 with TRBJ2-1; D may be TRBD1 or TRBD2 (5 bases each). V gave up 0 bases and J gave up 15 bases, with 15 bases separating them. The CDR3 totals 13 residues. Germline loops: CDR1 LGHNA, CDR2 YSLEER.